These T cell receptor beta chains were read from a single sample in a study of blood T cell repertoires in COVID-19. TCRdb's table, derived via immunoSEQ multiplex PCR, lists solely in-frame clones and lacks some. Seen here are fewer than 300,000 clones, approximately 77% observed once, and the top ten hold around 2.9%. The material sequenced was peripheral blood. The origin of the receptors is a woman in her late teens or twenties with acute or convalescent COVID-19. The CDR3 runs from the conserved cysteine through the conserved F or W. A D gene is named only where the DNA matches it firmly. The size entry is marked missing in some rows and otherwise reads once, few, many or a size class.

NA	TRBV6-2/TRBV6-3	TRBJ2-7	NA	TGTGCCAGCAGTTACGAGGGCAGCCGAATCTACGAGCAGTACTTC	CASSYEGSRIYEQYF
NA	TRBV27	TRBJ2-2	TRBD1	TGTGCCAGCAGTTCCTCGACAGGGCTTAACACCGGGGAGCTGTTTTTT	CASSSSTGLNTGELFF
NA	TRBV5-6	TRBJ1-5	NA	TGTGCCAGCAGCTTGTCTCCTCAGGCTAGCAATCAGCCCCAGCATTTT	CASSLSPQASNQPQHF
NA	TRBV19	TRBJ2-7	TRBD2	TGTGCCAGTAGTGTACTAGCGGGAGGGTTCTACGAGCAGTACTTC	CASSVLAGGFYEQYF
NA	TRBV7-2	TRBJ2-7	TRBD2	TGTGCCAGCAGCTTTATAGCGGGAGGTGGGGGTTACGAGCAGTACTTC	CASSFIAGGGGYEQYF
NA	TRBV4-1	TRBJ2-7	TRBD2	TGCGCCAGCAGCCCCCTGCTAGCGGGAGGTTCCTACGAGCAGTACTTC	CASSPLLAGGSYEQYF
NA	TRBV5-1	TRBJ2-1	TRBD2	TGCGCCAGCAGTTGGACTAGCGGGGATGTTAGTTCGTTCTTC	CASSWTSGDVSSFF
NA	TRBV19	TRBJ1-5	TRBD1	TGTGCCAGTAGACGGGACAGGGATAGCAATCAGCCCCAGCATTTT	CASRRDRDSNQPQHF
NA	TRBV11-2	TRBJ1-5	NA	TGTGCCAGCAGCTTTCAGAGCGGTCAGCCCCAGCATTTT	CASSFQSGQPQHF
NA	TRBV5-4	TRBJ2-3	NA	TGTGCCAGCAGCTTGGTTAGGGGCGCGGGCACAGATACGCAGTATTTT	CASSLVRGAGTDTQYF
few	TRBV21-1	TRBJ1-3	NA	TGTGCCAGCAGCAAAGGAAGGGGCAGGGGAAACACCATATATTTT	CASSKGRGRGNTIYF
NA	TRBV6-2/TRBV6-3	TRBJ2-7	TRBD1	TGTGCCAGCAGCCCCCACCTGACAGGGCCCTACGAGCAGTACTTC	CASSPHLTGPYEQYF
few	TRBV5-8	TRBJ2-3	TRBD2	TGTGCCAGCAGCTCCCTAGCGGGAGTCGATGATACGCAGTATTTT	CASSSLAGVDDTQYF
NA	TRBV27	TRBJ2-7	NA	TGTGCCAGCCGTTCTGCCCAGGGGTACGAGCAGTACTTC	CASRSAQGYEQYF
NA	TRBV29-1	TRBJ2-7	NA	TGCAGCGGATCACAGGGTTCTTTCTACGAGCAGTACTTC	CSGSQGSFYEQYF
NA	TRBV7-9	TRBJ2-1	NA	TGTGCCAGCAGAGAATCAGGGGCCCTACTGAGGGAGCAGTTCTTC	CASRESGALLREQFF
NA	TRBV10-2	TRBJ1-2	NA	TGCGCCAGCACGGGGGGCCTCCTGGGTGGCTACACCTTC	CASTGGLLGGYTF
NA	TRBV11-3	TRBJ1-1	NA	TGTGCCAGCAGCTTATTTCGCGGTACAGAAGCTTTCTTT	CASSLFRGTEAFF
NA	TRBV28	TRBJ2-1	NA	TGTGCCAGCAGCCCGCAGGGGCACAGTTACTACAATGAGCAGTTCTTC	CASSPQGHSYYNEQFF
NA	TRBV7-2	TRBJ2-7	NA	TGTGCCAGCAGCCCGCAGGGACTGAGCTCCTACGAGCAGTACTTC	CASSPQGLSSYEQYF
NA	TRBV10-1	TRBJ1-1	NA	TGCGCCAGCAGTGAGTCGGGCGGGTTGACTGAAGCTTTCTTT	CASSESGGLTEAFF
NA	TRBV6-5	TRBJ2-1	NA	TGTGCCAGCAGTTACGAAGGCGCGGATGAGCAGTTCTTC	CASSYEGADEQFF